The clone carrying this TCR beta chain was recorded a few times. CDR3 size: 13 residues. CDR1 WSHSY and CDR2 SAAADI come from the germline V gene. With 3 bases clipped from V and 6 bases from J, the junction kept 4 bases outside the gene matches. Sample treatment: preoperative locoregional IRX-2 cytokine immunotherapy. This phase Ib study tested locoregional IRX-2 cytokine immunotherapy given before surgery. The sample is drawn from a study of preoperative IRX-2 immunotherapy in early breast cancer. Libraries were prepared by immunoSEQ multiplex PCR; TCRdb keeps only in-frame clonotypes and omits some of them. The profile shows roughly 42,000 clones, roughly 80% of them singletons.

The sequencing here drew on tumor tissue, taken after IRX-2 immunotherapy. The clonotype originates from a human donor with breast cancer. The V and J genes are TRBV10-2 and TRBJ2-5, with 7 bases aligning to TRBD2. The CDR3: CASSDNGRQTQYF. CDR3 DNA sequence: TGCGCCAGCAGTGATAACGGGAGGCAGACCCAGTACTTC.